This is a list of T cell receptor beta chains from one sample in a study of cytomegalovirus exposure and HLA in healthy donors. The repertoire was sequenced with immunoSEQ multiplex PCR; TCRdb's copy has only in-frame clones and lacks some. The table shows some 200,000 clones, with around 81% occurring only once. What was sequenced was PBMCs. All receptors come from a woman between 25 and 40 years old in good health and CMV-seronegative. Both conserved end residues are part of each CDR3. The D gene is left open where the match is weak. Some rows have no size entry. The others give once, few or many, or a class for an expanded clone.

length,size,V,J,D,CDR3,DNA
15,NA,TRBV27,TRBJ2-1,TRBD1,CASSLGTGHYNEQFF,TGTGCCAGCAGTTTGGGGACAGGTCACTACAATGAGCAGTTCTTC
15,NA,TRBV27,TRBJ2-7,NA,CASSLSRSGTMSQYF,TGTGCCAGCAGTTTATCGAGATCCGGGACAATGTCCCAGTACTTC
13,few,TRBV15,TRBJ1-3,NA,CATGQGSGNTIYF,TGTGCCACCGGCCAGGGCTCTGGAAACACCATATATTTT
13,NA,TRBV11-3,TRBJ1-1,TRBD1,CASSLGDSTEAFF,TGTGCCAGCAGCTTAGGGGACAGCACTGAAGCTTTCTTT
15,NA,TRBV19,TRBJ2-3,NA,CASSIFLAGTDTQYF,TGTGCCAGTAGTATCTTCTTAGCGGGCACAGATACGCAGTATTTT
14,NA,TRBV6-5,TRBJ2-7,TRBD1,CASSYRQGNDEQYF,TGTGCCAGCAGTTACAGACAGGGCAACGACGAGCAGTACTTC
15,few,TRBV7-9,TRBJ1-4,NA,CSSRRTGSTNEKLFF,TGTTCCAGCAGACGCACAGGCTCAACTAATGAAAAACTGTTTTTT
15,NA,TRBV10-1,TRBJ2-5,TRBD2,CASSTGTRSQETQYF,TGCGCCAGCAGTACCGGGACTAGATCTCAAGAGACCCAGTACTTC
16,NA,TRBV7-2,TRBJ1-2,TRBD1,CASSHEDRGTGYGYTF,TGTGCCAGCAGCCACGAGGACAGGGGAACAGGGTATGGCTACACCTTC
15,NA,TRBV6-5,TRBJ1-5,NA,CASSVGQSSNQPQHF,TGTGCCAGCAGCGTTGGACAGAGTAGCAATCAGCCCCAGCATTTT
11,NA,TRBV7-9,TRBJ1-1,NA,CSSGANTEAFF,TGTTCCAGCGGGGCGAACACTGAAGCTTTCTTT
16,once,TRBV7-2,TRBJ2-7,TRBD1,CASSLVSGQGEYEQYF,TGTGCCAGCAGCTTGGTTTCGGGACAGGGGGAATACGAGCAGTACTTC
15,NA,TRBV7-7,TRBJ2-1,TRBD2,CASSLDGGAWNEQFF,TGTGCCAGCAGCTTAGACGGGGGGGCCTGGAATGAGCAGTTCTTC
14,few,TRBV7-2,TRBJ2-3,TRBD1,CASSFRQGANTQYF,TGTGCCAGCAGCTTTCGTCAGGGGGCAAATACGCAGTATTTT
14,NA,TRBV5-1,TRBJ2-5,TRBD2,CASSGSGDKRTQYF,TGCGCCAGCAGCGGTAGCGGGGACAAGAGGACCCAGTACTTC
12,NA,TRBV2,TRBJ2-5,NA,CASIGVQETQYF,TGTGCCAGCATAGGGGTTCAAGAGACCCAGTACTTC
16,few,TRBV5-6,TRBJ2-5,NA,CASSLDGRVFRETQYF,TGTGCCAGCAGCTTGGACGGCAGGGTGTTCCGAGAGACCCAGTACTTC
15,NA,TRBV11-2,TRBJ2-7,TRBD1,CASSLDGTEIYEQYF,TGTGCCAGCAGCTTAGATGGGACAGAAATTTACGAGCAGTACTTC
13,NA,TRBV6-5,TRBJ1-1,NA,CASSKSLNTEAFF,TGTGCCAGCAGTAAGAGCTTGAACACTGAAGCTTTCTTT
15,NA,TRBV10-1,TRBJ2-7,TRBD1,CASSEGTGIAYEQYF,TGCGCCAGCAGTGAAGGGACAGGGATTGCCTACGAGCAGTACTTC
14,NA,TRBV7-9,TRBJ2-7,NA,CASSFGNQAYEQYF,TGTGCCAGCAGCTTCGGGAATCAAGCCTACGAGCAGTACTTC
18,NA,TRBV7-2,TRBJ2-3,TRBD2,CASSSRPRTSGGTDTQYF,TGTGCCAGCAGCTCCCGACCAAGGACTAGCGGGGGCACAGATACGCAGTATTTT
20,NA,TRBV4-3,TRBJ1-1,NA,CASSQDTPPGPPLANTEAFF,TGCGCCAGCAGCCAAGATACCCCTCCCGGGCCGCCCCTAGCCAACACTGAAGCTTTCTTT
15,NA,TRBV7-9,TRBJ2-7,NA,CASSSTTGPLVEQYF,TGTGCCAGCAGCTCGACGACAGGACCTCTGGTCGAGCAGTACTTC
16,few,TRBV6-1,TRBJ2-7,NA,CASSEALQGGRYEQYF,TGTGCCAGCAGTGAAGCGCTACAGGGAGGGCGCTACGAGCAGTACTTC
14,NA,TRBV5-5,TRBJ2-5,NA,CASSTWGVQETQYF,TGTGCCAGCTCCACGTGGGGGGTCCAAGAGACCCAGTACTTC
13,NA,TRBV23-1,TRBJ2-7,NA,CASSQSGRGEQYF,TGCGCCAGCAGTCAATCGGGGCGCGGCGAGCAGTACTTC
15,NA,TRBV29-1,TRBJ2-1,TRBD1,CSVKIQGSSYNEQFF,TGCAGCGTTAAAATACAGGGGAGCTCCTACAATGAGCAGTTCTTC
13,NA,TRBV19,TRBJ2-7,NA,CASSIGTNYEQYF,TGTGCCAGTAGTATCGGGACAAACTACGAGCAGTACTTC
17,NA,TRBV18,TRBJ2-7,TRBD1,CASSPPSTGGASYEQYF,TGTGCCAGCTCACCACCGTCGACAGGGGGCGCCTCCTACGAGCAGTACTTC
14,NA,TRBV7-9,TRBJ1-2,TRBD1,CASSFSDRELGYTF,TGTGCCAGCAGCTTCTCGGACAGGGAGCTTGGCTACACCTTC
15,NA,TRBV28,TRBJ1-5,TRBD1,CASSLQGGGNQPQHF,TGTGCCAGCAGTTTACAGGGGGGCGGGAATCAGCCCCAGCATTTT
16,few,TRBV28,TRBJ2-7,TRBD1,CASRDRGLRIAYEQYF,TGTGCCAGCAGGGACAGGGGGCTGAGGATCGCCTACGAGCAGTACTTC
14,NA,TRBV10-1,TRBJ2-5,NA,CASSEVQGLGEQYF,TGCGCCAGCAGTGAGGTTCAGGGGTTGGGGGAGCAGTACTTC
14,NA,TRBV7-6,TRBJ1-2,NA,CASSSHLGGIGYTF,TGTGCCAGCAGCAGCCATCTCGGGGGGATAGGCTACACCTTC
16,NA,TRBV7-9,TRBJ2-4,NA,CASSPEGGRRGDIQYF,TGTGCCAGCAGCCCAGAGGGGGGGCGGAGGGGAGACATTCAGTACTTC
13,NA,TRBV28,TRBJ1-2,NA,CASSQLANYGYTF,TGTGCCAGCAGTCAACTAGCTAACTATGGCTACACCTTC
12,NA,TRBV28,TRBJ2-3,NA,CASSPGPDTQYF,TGTGCCAGCAGTCCAGGCCCAGATACGCAGTATTTT
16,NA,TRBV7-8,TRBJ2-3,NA,CASSSREGGGTDTQYF,TGTGCCAGCAGCTCCAGGGAAGGGGGAGGCACAGATACGCAGTATTTT
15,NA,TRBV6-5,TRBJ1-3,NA,CASSYSTAPGNTIYF,TGTGCCAGCAGTTACTCGACAGCCCCTGGAAACACCATATATTTT
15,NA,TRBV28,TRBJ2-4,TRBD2,CASSPGGVAKNIQYF,TGTGCCAGCAGTCCGGGGGGGGTGGCCAAAAACATTCAGTACTTC
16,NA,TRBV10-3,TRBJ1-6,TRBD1,CAISDPDRSHNSPLHF,TGTGCCATCAGTGACCCGGACAGGTCTCATAATTCACCCCTCCACTTT
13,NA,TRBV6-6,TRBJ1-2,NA,CASTPDPNYGYTF,TGTGCCAGTACTCCCGATCCAAACTATGGCTACACCTTC
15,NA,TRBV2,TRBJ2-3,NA,CASSNGASSTDTQYF,TGTGCCAGCAGTAATGGGGCCTCTAGCACAGATACGCAGTATTTT
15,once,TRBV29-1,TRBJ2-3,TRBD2,CSVGGGAGGTDTQYF,TGCAGCGTGGGCGGGGGGGCAGGGGGCACAGATACGCAGTATTTT
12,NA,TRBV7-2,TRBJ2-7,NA,CASSPGRGGKYF,TGTGCCAGCAGCCCTGGGCGGGGTGGAAAGTACTTC
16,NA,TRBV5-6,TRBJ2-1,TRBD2,CASSSRILARYNEQFF,TGTGCCAGCAGCTCTCGAATACTAGCGCGGTACAATGAGCAGTTCTTC
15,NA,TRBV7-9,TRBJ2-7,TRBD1,CASRQSGTGIYEQYF,TGTGCCAGCCGGCAATCCGGGACAGGAATTTACGAGCAGTACTTC
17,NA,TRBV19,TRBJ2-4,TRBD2,CASSAQRGGSAKNIQYF,TGTGCCAGTAGTGCCCAGCGGGGGGGTTCGGCCAAAAACATTCAGTACTTC
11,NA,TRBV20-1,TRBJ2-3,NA,CSASRQVEQYF,TGCAGTGCCAGCCGACAGGTCGAGCAGTATTTT
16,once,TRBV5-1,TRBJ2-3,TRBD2,CASSPYRTSGTDTQYF,TGCGCCAGCAGCCCGTATAGAACTAGCGGCACAGATACGCAGTATTTT
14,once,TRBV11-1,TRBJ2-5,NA,CASAGPLGGETQYF,TGTGCCAGCGCAGGGCCCCTTGGTGGGGAGACCCAGTACTTC
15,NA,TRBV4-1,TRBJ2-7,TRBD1,CASSIPGQGKYEQYF,TGCGCCAGCAGCATCCCGGGACAGGGAAAATATGAGCAGTACTTC
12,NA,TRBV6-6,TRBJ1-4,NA,CASRGSGEKLFF,TGTGCCAGCAGAGGTTCGGGGGAAAAACTGTTTTTT
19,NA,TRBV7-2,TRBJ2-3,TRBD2,CASSAAGPLAGGRTDTQYF,TGTGCCAGCAGCGCCGCCGGGCCACTAGCGGGGGGTCGCACAGATACGCAGTATTTT
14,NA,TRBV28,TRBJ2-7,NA,CASSSGGGSYEQYF,TGTGCCAGCAGCTCCGGCGGCGGCTCCTACGAGCAGTACTTC
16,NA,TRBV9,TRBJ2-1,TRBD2,CASSEASSGSNGEQFF,TGTGCCAGCAGCGAAGCCTCTAGCGGGAGTAATGGTGAGCAGTTCTTC
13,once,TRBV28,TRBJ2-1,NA,CASRQGQENEQFF,TGTGCCAGCAGGCAGGGACAAGAGAATGAGCAGTTCTTC
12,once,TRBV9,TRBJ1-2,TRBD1,CASSVVRGGYTF,TGTGCCAGCAGCGTAGTCAGGGGGGGCTACACCTTC